The 30 T cell receptor beta chains below were found in one sample sequenced in a study of blood T cell repertoires in COVID-19. Measured with immunoSEQ multiplex PCR; TCRdb has only the in-frame clones, and not every one. The sample contains 450,000 or so clones, about 87% of which appear only once. Input material: peripheral blood. The receptors come from a man between 18 and 29 years old with COVID-19, enrolled during active disease.

The chain carries TRBV28 and TRBJ2-7; the D gene is possibly TRBD2 (5 bases). CDR1 and CDR2 (germline): MDHEN, SYDVKM. This CDR3 spans 13 amino acids. Trimming pared 7 bases from V and 10 bases from J, leaving 20 bases between. CDR3 sequence: CASNVPSPPQQYF. The CDR3, as DNA: TGTGCCAGCAATGTCCCTAGCCCCCCCCAACAGTACTTC.

The rearrangement links TRBV4-2 to TRBJ2-1; 7 nucleotides match TRBD2. This CDR3 region has 16 residues. V lost 3 bases and J lost 2; bases outside the gene matches: 7. The germline gives CDR1 LGHNA, CDR2 YNFKEQ. CDR3 DNA: TGTGCCAGCAGCCAGCGGAGCGGGGATACCTACAATGAGCAGTTCTTC. This codes for CASSQRSGDTYNEQFF.

The rearrangement links TRBV6-5 to TRBJ2-5; perhaps TRBD2 as D (6 bases). Germline V gene data show CDR1 as MNHEY and CDR2 as SVGAGI. CDR3 size: 15 residues. V shed 0 bases and J shed 4 bases, with 12 bases lying between them. The CDR3 sequence: CASSYSPGVRETQYF. The CDR3 nucleotides read TGTGCCAGCAGTTACTCCCCGGGGGTCCGAGAGACCCAGTACTTC.

The chain recombines TRBV14 with TRBJ1-1; D is perhaps TRBD1 (6 bases). Trimming stripped 4 bases from V and 8 bases from J, with 14 bases between. Germline loops: CDR1 SGHDN, CDR2 FVKESK. CDR3 length: 13 amino acids. CDR3 amino acids: CASSRDLTGEAFF. The CDR3 region has the DNA TGTGCCAGCAGCCGAGACCTCACAGGGGAAGCTTTCTTT.

This clone was seen only once. The rearrangement links TRBV27 to TRBJ2-3; D unclear. The length of the CDR3 is 14 residues. Germline-derived CDR1 and CDR2 are MNHEY and SMNVEV (reference sequence). Trimming shortened V by 5 bases and J by 5 bases, and 14 bases separated the two germline ends. The CDR3 nucleotides are TGTGCCAGCAGTCCCAAGAGTACGGGAGATACGCAGTATTTT. Translation: CASSPKSTGDTQYF.

This chain uses TRBV13 with TRBJ2-7, with D possibly TRBD2 on 6 matching bases. This CDR3 contains 15 residues. With 7 bases removed from V and 0 bases from J, the gap between germline ends came to 16 bases. Germline loops: CDR1 PRHDT, CDR2 FYEKMQ (reference sequence). The CDR3 nucleotides read TGTGCCAGCACACCCCCCGGGGGATTCTCCTACGAGCAGTACTTC. Its protein is CASTPPGGFSYEQYF.

The genes are TRBV2 and TRBJ2-3, with D possibly TRBD2 on 5 matching bases. This CDR3 has 13 residues. Germline CDR1 reads SNHLY; CDR2 reads FYNNEI. V dropped 5 bases and J dropped 5 bases, with 11 bases sitting between them. CDR3: CASSQTREDTQYF. DNA for the CDR3: TGTGCCAGCAGTCAGACTCGGGAAGATACGCAGTATTTT.

The chain has TRBV10-2 and TRBJ1-2, with a tentative D call TRBD1 (5 bases). This CDR3 has 14 amino acids. V lost 0 bases and J lost 3, with 8 bases in between. Germline V lookup: CDR1 WSHSY, CDR2 SAAADI. Here the CDR3 DNA reads TGCGCCAGCAGTGAGTCAGGAGGGGACTATGGCTACACCTTC. The encoded protein is CASSESGGDYGYTF.

The V call is TRBV7-8, the J call TRBJ2-3, with a possible D match to TRBD2 (6 bases). Germline lookup yields CDR1 SGHVS and CDR2 FQNEAQ. V gave up 5 bases and J gave up 3 bases, with 18 bases separating them. The CDR3 sequence is 16 residues long. The CDR3 region has the DNA TGTGCCAGCAGCCTTCGCTGGGGGGAAGAGACAGATACGCAGTATTTT. Protein product: CASSLRWGEETDTQYF.

About this clone itself: The germline gene is not matched at one end of the junction; a read error may be the cause. V usage is TRBV12-3 or TRBV12-4 and J usage is TRBJ2-3; no definite D call. CDR3 size: 13 residues. CDR3 protein: CASSLGRGDKQYF. The DNA for the CDR3 is TGTGCCAGCAGTTTGGGTCGCGGCGATAAGCAGTATTTT.

This rearrangement joins TRBV13 to TRBJ2-7, with a weak D call TRBD2 (5 bases). Trimming took 1 base from V and 7 from J, leaving 11 bases between them. Germline CDR1 and CDR2: PRHDT and FYEKMQ (reference sequence). This CDR3 spans 13 amino acids. The CDR3 DNA reads as TGTGCCAGCAGCTTAGATGAGGGCCGGGAGCAGTACTTC. It specifies CASSLDEGREQYF. The full variable domain, in which reference TRBV13 and TRBJ2-7 provide the parts outside the CDR3, is AAGVIQSPRHLIKEKRETATLKCYPIPRHDTVYWYQQGPGQDPQFLISFYEKMQSDKGSIPDRFSAQQFSDYHSELNMSSLELGDSALYFCASSLDEGREQYFGPGTRLTVT.

In this sample, this clone turned up once. The chain combines TRBV5-1 with TRBJ1-4, with D hard to call. Germline values: CDR1 SGHRS, CDR2 YFSETQ. Trimming removed 4 bases at V and 0 bases at J, with 4 bases between. The CDR3 is 13 amino acids. CDR3 sequence reads: CASSPSTNEKLFF. CDR3 DNA: TGCGCCAGCAGCCCATCAACTAATGAAAAACTGTTTTTT.

Written as DNA, the CDR3 is TGTGCCAGTACCCCTTTGGGGACAGGGAGCCTAATAGAAGCTTTCTTT. Amino acid sequence: CASTPLGTGSLIEAFF. V usage is TRBV19 and J usage is TRBJ1-1; 9 bases align to TRBD1. Per the germline V gene, CDR1 is LNHDA and CDR2 is SQIVND (reference sequence). The CDR3 contains 16 residues. V was clipped by 7 bases and J by 8 bases; unmatched bases: 17.

CDR3 nucleotides: TGTGCCAGCAGTGAGAGAAGCGGGAGGGCCGGGTACAATGAGCAGTTCTTC. It is translated as CASSERSGRAGYNEQFF. This chain joins TRBV6-1 and TRBJ2-1; 10 bases align to TRBD2. CDR1 is MNHNS, CDR2 SASEGT, per germline. The CDR3 has 17 amino acids. Germline trimming cut 3 bases from V and 4 bases from J; bases unmatched to any gene: 9.

V usage is TRBV18 and J usage is TRBJ1-1; perhaps TRBD1 as D (6 bases). Trimming pared 3 bases from V and 10 bases from J, leaving 15 bases between. CDR3 length: 13 residues. In germline, CDR1 is KGHSH, CDR2 LQKENI. Here the CDR3 DNA reads TGTGCCAGCTCACCTAACCCCCAGGGGTCAGCTTTCTTT. Its protein product is CASSPNPQGSAFF.

V gene TRBV12-5 combines with J gene TRBJ2-7, with TRBD2 identical over 9 bases. Germline V gene sequence: CDR1 LGHNT, CDR2 FRNRAP. CDR3 length equals 20 residues. Unmatched junction bases numbered 15, after V lost 0 bases and J lost 0 bases. DNA of the CDR3: TGTGCTAGTGGTTTGGTGTCGCGTACGGGACTAGCACAGAGCTCCTACGAGCAGTACTTC. This translates into CASGLVSRTGLAQSSYEQYF.

This clone was picked up one time. The DNA of the CDR3 is TGTGCCAGCAGCCCAATTTACGGGGGACGGGAGACCCAGTACTTC. It is translated as CASSPIYGGRETQYF. V gene TRBV14 combines with J gene TRBJ2-5, with D maybe TRBD2 (6 bases). Trimming took off 4 bases at V and 5 bases at J, with 17 bases between the two ends. Looked up from germline, CDR1 is SGHDN and CDR2 is FVKESK. CDR3 length equals 15 residues.

This clone was picked up many times. As DNA, the CDR3 is TGTGCCAGCAGCCCCAGGGTGGGGGCCGGCGGGGAGCTGTTTTTT. Encoded protein: CASSPRVGAGGELFF. The rearrangement joins TRBV3-1 (or the pseudogene TRBV3-2) to TRBJ2-2; D might be TRBD1 (6 bases). Trimming cost V 4 bases and J 7 bases, with 16 bases left between them. Germline assignment: CDR1 LGHDT and CDR2 YNNKEL (reference sequence). The CDR3 extends over 15 amino acids.

The chain uses TRBV5-1 and TRBJ2-2, with 8 bases identical to TRBD2. CDR3 length: 17 residues. Trimming at V came to 0 bases and at J to 1 base, leaving 5 bases not matched to a gene. Germline CDR1 SGHRS, CDR2 YFSETQ. In nucleotides, the CDR3 is TGCGCCAGCAGCTTGGTGGCGGGGGGAATGAACACCGGGGAGCTGTTTTTT. Encoded protein: CASSLVAGGMNTGELFF.

The chain uses TRBV27 and TRBJ2-5, with D possibly TRBD1 on 5 matching bases. This CDR3 region has 15 residues. Trimming pared 0 bases from V and 2 bases from J, leaving 10 bases between. Germline V gene lookup returns CDR1 MNHEY and CDR2 SMNVEV (reference sequence). This chain's CDR3 is CASSLSRAGQETQYF. The CDR3 DNA reads TGTGCCAGCAGTTTATCAAGGGCAGGGCAAGAGACCCAGTACTTC.

J is TRBJ1-6 and V is TRBV6-5, with 7 bases that match TRBD1. Germline loops: CDR1 MNHEY, CDR2 SVGAGI. The CDR3 loop spans 15 amino acids. V lost 2 bases to trimming and J lost 8 bases; unmatched junction nucleotides: 6. In DNA, the CDR3 is TGTGCCAGCAGTTACACGGACAGGAGTCATTCACCCCTCCACTTT. Protein product: CASSYTDRSHSPLHF.

Details on this clone: The sample carries other DNA sequences with the same CDR3. The chain is built from TRBV13 and TRBJ1-5; maybe TRBD1 (5 bases). Germline CDR1 PRHDT, CDR2 FYEKMQ (reference sequence). The CDR3 length is 13 residues. With 0 bases removed from V and 6 bases from J, the gap between germline ends came to 6 bases. The CDR3 is CASSLGGGQPQHF. The DNA of the CDR3 is TGTGCCAGCAGCTTAGGGGGGGGTCAGCCCCAGCATTTT. Full variable domain (rest looked up from reference TRBV13 and TRBJ1-5): AAGVIQSPRHLIKEKRETATLKCYPIPRHDTVYWYQQGPGQDPQFLISFYEKMQSDKGSIPDRFSAQQFSDYHSELNMSSLELGDSALYFCASSLGGGQPQHFGDGTRLSIL.

This rearrangement joins TRBV27 to TRBJ2-7, with D perhaps TRBD1 (6 bases). The germline V gene encodes CDR1 MNHEY and CDR2 SMNVEV (reference sequence). CDR3 length: 14 amino acids. Trimming took off 3 bases at V and 5 bases at J, with 14 bases between the two ends. CDR3 coding DNA: TGTGCCAGCAGTTTTGGCAGGGGAAAGAACGAGCAGTACTTC. It codes for CASSFGRGKNEQYF.

The J gene is TRBJ1-5, the V gene TRBV7-2; 7 bases match TRBD1. The V and J ends lost 1 base and 2 bases, in that order; junction bases with no gene match: 8. CDR3 size: 17 residues. In germline, CDR1 is SGHTA, CDR2 FQGNSA. The DNA of the CDR3 is TGTGCCAGCAGCTTAGGCGGAGGGGGCAGCGGCAATCAGCCCCAGCATTTT. Protein sequence: CASSLGGGGSGNQPQHF.

The V call is TRBV5-5, the J call TRBJ1-1, with unresolved D. Germline V gene data show CDR1 as SGHKS and CDR2 as YYEKEE (reference sequence). The V end lost 4 bases, the J end lost 1 base, and 17 bases lay between the germline ends. There are 16 residues in the CDR3. CDR3 protein: CASSRPWSAGNTEAFF. The CDR3 nucleotides are TGTGCCAGCAGCCGACCGTGGTCGGCGGGGAACACTGAAGCTTTCTTT.

The chain carries TRBV27 and TRBJ2-5; 12 bases line up with TRBD2. Germline CDR1 and CDR2: MNHEY and SMNVEV (reference sequence). The CDR3 totals 16 residues. V gave up 1 base and J gave up 5 bases; unmatched junction bases: 5. The CDR3 loop reads CASSLYPSGGAETQYF. In DNA form, the CDR3 reads TGTGCCAGCAGTTTATACCCTAGCGGGGGGGCCGAGACCCAGTACTTC.

This clone was seen only once. The rearrangement uses TRBV2 and TRBJ1-2; possibly TRBD1 for D (6 bases). The CDR3 extends over 14 amino acids. Germline V gene lookup returns CDR1 SNHLY and CDR2 FYNNEI. V lost 4 bases and J lost 5, with 14 bases in between. CDR3 sequence reads: CASSALTGGYGYTF. DNA of the CDR3: TGTGCCAGCAGTGCTCTGACAGGCGGGTATGGCTACACCTTC.

CDR3 sequence reads: CASSLGAGGFYEQYF. DNA of the CDR3: TGTGCCAGCAGCTTGGGGGCAGGGGGCTTTTACGAGCAGTACTTC. J is TRBJ2-7 and V is TRBV5-4; TRBD1 matches at 8 bases. Germline V gene sequence: CDR1 SGHNT, CDR2 YYREEE (reference sequence). V gave up 0 bases and J gave up 4 bases; unmatched junction bases: 6. The length of the CDR3 is 15 residues.

This chain joins TRBV2 and TRBJ2-5, with TRBD2 matching 7 bases. This CDR3 contains 13 residues. Germline values: CDR1 SNHLY, CDR2 FYNNEI. V lost 4 bases, J lost 6 bases, and 5 bases stayed unmatched. The CDR3 DNA reads TGTGCCAGCAGTGTTCTAGCGGATAAGACCCAGTACTTC. It encodes CASSVLADKTQYF.

CDR3 in DNA: TGTGCCAGCAGCTTAGACATAGAGACCCAGTACTTC. It specifies CASSLDIETQYF. The genes are TRBV11-2 and TRBJ2-5; D not certain. There are 12 residues in the CDR3. Germline values: CDR1 SGHAT, CDR2 FQNNGV. V dropped 0 bases and J dropped 4 bases, with 3 bases sitting between them.